This T cell receptor (beta chain) derives from a study of blood T cell repertoires in COVID-19. About the research overall: T cells, B-cell-depleted T cells, or PBMCs supplied cDNA or gDNA.

Germline loops: CDR1 MNHEY, CDR2 SVGEGT. The V end was cut by 0 bases, the J end by 1 base, with 13 bases between. This CDR3 spans 16 amino acids. Authors' analysis steps: Estimation of nucleated cell counts relied on the amplification of reference gene primers. The repertoire was sequenced with immunoSEQ multiplex PCR; TCRdb's copy has only in-frame clones and lacks some. V and J calls plus clone size are reproduced from that table; the DNA served to infer D and trimming. The data contain 79,000 or so clones, about 88% of them seen just once; the ten biggest clones take up 18%. This TCR was recovered from a human donor in a cohort sampled during active COVID-19. The specimen sequenced was peripheral blood. The chain combines TRBV6-2 or TRBV6-3 with TRBJ2-7; maybe TRBD1 (6 bases). CDR3 sequence: CASSYSLSGTSYEQYF. CDR3 bases: TGTGCCAGCAGTTACTCACTTTCTGGGACATCCTACGAGCAGTACTTC.